This T cell receptor beta chain was sequenced during a study of blood T cell repertoires in COVID-19. The data were produced by immunoSEQ multiplex PCR, yet TCRdb's version contains in-frame clones alone and is incomplete. There are some 260,000 clones in the sample; over 75% occur only once, and roughly 0.8% lies in the top ten. This CDR3 contains 12 residues. Germline assignment: CDR1 SGHRS and CDR2 YFSETQ. Trimming took off 4 bases at V and 3 bases at J, with 8 bases between the two ends. V gene TRBV5-1 combines with J gene TRBJ2-7; maybe TRBD1 (5 bases). Source material: peripheral blood. This TCR came from a woman in her 30s with acute or convalescent COVID-19. CDR3 in DNA: TGCGCCAGCAGCCCCGACAGCTACGAGCAGTACTTC. As protein: CASSPDSYEQYF. Complete variable domain (other parts from reference TRBV5-1 and TRBJ2-7): KAGVTQTPRYLIKTRGQQVTLSCSPISGHRSVSWYQQTPGQGLQFLFEYFSETQRNKGNFPGRFSGRQFSNSRSEMNVSTLELGDSALYLCASSPDSYEQYFGPGTRLTVT.